The 10 T cell receptor beta chains below all came from one sample that was sequenced in a study of beta chain features in type 1 diabetes (dated by TCRdb to about 2018). Library preparation was by the immunoSEQ multiplex PCR assay. The High Capacity cDNA Reverse Transcription Kit was used to reverse transcribe all of the isolated RNA, meaning that expressed TCRB transcripts were what got sequenced. The source is immuneACCESS, and TCRdb retained only in-frame sequences with V and J called. Part of the clones is not carried over; for the studies checked, unresolved V genes explain less than half of this, and the remainder is unexplained. Here the sample has about 350,000 clones; around 19% occur a single time. The ten largest clones represent around 0.044% of the sample. What was sequenced was naive CD4+ T cells from blood. The cell subset or site label, read with the paper, signifies: true naive CD4+ T cells. The source of these receptors is a woman between 18 and 29 years old in good health.

This clone was recorded a few times. The chain links TRBV11-2 to TRBJ1-4, with a weak D call TRBD1 (6 bases). The germline gives CDR1 SGHAT, CDR2 FQNNGV. This CDR3 has 15 amino acids. V was trimmed by 5 bases and J by 4 bases, leaving 14 bases between them. The CDR3 protein is CASSPLGQLNEKLFF. CDR3 sequence (DNA): TGTGCCAGCAGCCCCCTGGGACAACTTAATGAAAAACTGTTTTTT.

V usage is TRBV6-5 and J usage is TRBJ2-5, with D perhaps TRBD1 (5 bases). The CDR3 totals 14 residues. V lost 4 bases and J lost 5, with 14 bases in between. The V gene's germline CDR1 is MNHEY and CDR2 SVGAGI. DNA for the CDR3: TGTGCCAGCAGTTCTCCCAGGGTAGGCGAGACCCAGTACTTC. Amino acids: CASSSPRVGETQYF.

The chain carries TRBV6-6 and TRBJ1-2; 8 nucleotides agree with TRBD1. The CDR3 is made up of 14 amino acids. Germline V gene sequence: CDR1 MNHNY, CDR2 SVGAGI (reference sequence). Trimming took 2 bases from V and 5 from J; bases not matched to a gene: 4. The CDR3 loop is CASSYVTGGYGYTF. The CDR3 nucleotides are TGTGCCAGCAGTTACGTAACAGGGGGATATGGCTACACCTTC.

This clone appeared a single time. The J gene is TRBJ1-3, the V gene TRBV30; D is possibly TRBD1 (5 bases). Looked up from germline, CDR1 is GTSNPN and CDR2 is SVGIG (reference sequence). This CDR3 spans 18 amino acids. V dropped 5 bases and J dropped 4 bases, with 27 bases sitting between them. The CDR3 sequence: CAWGQLRGTYLFGNTIYF. The CDR3, as DNA: TGTGCCTGGGGGCAGCTGCGGGGCACCTATCTCTTCGGAAACACCATATATTTT.

The rearrangement uses TRBV30 and TRBJ2-6; D remains unclear. This CDR3 has 14 amino acids. V was cut by 4 bases and J by 1 base, with 8 bases left in between. Germline assignment: CDR1 GTSNPN and CDR2 SVGIG (reference sequence). CDR3 nucleotides: TGTGCCTGGAATTTGCGATCTGGGGCCAACGTCCTGACTTTC. Translated, it gives CAWNLRSGANVLTF.

The rearrangement uses TRBV18 and TRBJ2-7, with TRBD1 matching over 9 bases. CDR3 length equals 15 residues. Per the germline V gene, CDR1 is KGHSH and CDR2 is LQKENI. With 3 bases clipped from V and 6 bases from J, the junction kept 9 bases outside the gene matches. CDR3 protein: CASSPSGTGSGEQYF. The CDR3, as DNA: TGTGCCAGCTCACCCTCCGGGACAGGGTCGGGCGAGCAGTACTTC.

The V gene is TRBV9, the J gene TRBJ2-1, with 8 nucleotides matching TRBD2. The CDR3 loop spans 14 amino acids. Germline assignment: CDR1 SGDLS and CDR2 YYNGEE. V shed 0 bases, J shed 7 bases, and the junction held 3 bases outside the gene matches. The CDR3 sequence is CASSVEASGNEQFF. As DNA, the CDR3 is TGTGCCAGCAGCGTAGAGGCTAGCGGGAATGAGCAGTTCTTC.

In this sample, this clone turned up once. The chain couples TRBV11-2 to TRBJ2-1; the match to TRBD2 covers 8 bases. From germline, CDR1 is SGHAT and CDR2 FQNNGV. CDR3 size: 17 residues. The V segment lost 5 bases and the J segment 1 base; nucleotides outside the gene matches: 10. This chain's CDR3 is CASSQNPGGRSYNEQFF. In nucleotides, the CDR3 is TGTGCCAGCAGCCAGAACCCTGGCGGGAGGTCCTACAATGAGCAGTTCTTC. Full variable domain (missing parts from reference TRBV11-2 and TRBJ2-1): EAGVAQSPRYKIIEKRQSVAFWCNPISGHATLYWYQQILGQGPKLLIQFQNNGVVDDSQLPKDRFSAERLKGVDSTLKIQPAKLEDSAVYLCASSQNPGGRSYNEQFFGPGTRLTVL.

V gene TRBV5-1 combines with J gene TRBJ1-1, with D unresolved. Per germline, CDR1 SGHRS and CDR2 YFSETQ. CDR3 length equals 14 residues. The V gene lost 3 bases and the J gene lost 5 bases, with 14 bases spanning the gap. Here the CDR3 DNA reads TGCGCCAGCAGCTCGGGTTACCTGAGGACTGAAGCTTTCTTT. The encoded protein is CASSSGYLRTEAFF.

The CDR3: CASSIHSQETQYF. For the CDR3, the DNA is TGTGCCAGCAGCATTCACAGCCAAGAGACCCAGTACTTC. V usage is TRBV9 and J usage is TRBJ2-5; no clear D gene. V lost 4 bases, J lost 1 base, and 8 bases lay in between. The CDR3 consists of 13 residues. Germline V gene data show CDR1 as SGDLS and CDR2 as YYNGEE.